Below are 12 T cell receptor beta chains sequenced from a single sample in a study of circulating CD8 cells and anti-PD-1 response in melanoma. Each library started from around 15 ng of total RNA using the QIAseq Immune Repertoire TCR panel. A single record per CDR3 protein comes from TCRdb applying MiXCR to the reads. The table shows 300 to 400 distinct CDR3 sequences, with 6.6% occurring only once. Live CD3+CD8+TCRalphabeta+ cells were sorted into four subsets by PD-1 and/or TIGIT. The starting material was CD8+ T cells from PBMCs, obtained at baseline or after one month of anti-PD-1 therapy (not recorded which). These receptors were collected from a human donor with melanoma.

Relative to its sample, this clonotype is large. The chain links TRBV6-2 or TRBV6-3 to TRBJ1-1; a possible D gene is TRBD1 (5 bases). Germline V gene sequence: CDR1 MNHEY, CDR2 SVGEGT. Deletions cut 2 bases from V and 5 bases from J, with 6 bases between. The CDR3 sequence is 12 residues long. The CDR3 DNA is TGTGCCAGCAGTTACGGGGGAACTGAAGCTTTCTTT. Translated: CASSYGGTEAFF.

The chain employs TRBV7-9 and TRBJ2-1; D gene uncertain. CDR1 is SEHNR and CDR2 is FQNEAQ in the germline V gene (reference sequence). CDR3 size: 14 residues. Trimming removed 1 base at V and 7 bases at J, with 11 bases between. The CDR3, as DNA: TGTGCCAGCAGCTTAGGTAGGTGGGTGAATGAGCAGTTCTTC. Translating it yields CASSLGRWVNEQFF.

By frequency in the sample, this clonotype is large. The rearrangement uses TRBV28 and TRBJ1-2, with TRBD1 matching 7 bases. Germline V gene sequence: CDR1 MDHEN, CDR2 SYDVKM. The CDR3 totals 14 residues. J lost 8 bases, V lost 7 bases, and 13 bases had no gene match. This CDR3 is CASNLRGLVGGYTF. CDR3 sequence (DNA): TGTGCCAGCAACTTAAGGGGGCTGGTGGGAGGCTACACCTTC.

With regard to this clonotype: A junction boundary mismatches the germline segment, possibly from a read error. The V call is TRBV19, the J call TRBJ2-1; 7 bases align to TRBD2. Germline values: CDR1 LNHDA, CDR2 SQIVND (reference sequence). The CDR3 loop spans 12 amino acids. CDR3 DNA: TGTGCCAGTAGTATCGGGAGGAATGAGCAGCTCTTC. Its protein product is CASSIGRNEQLF.

This clonotype rates as large (0.1 to 1%). J is TRBJ2-7 and V is TRBV13; D remains unclear. The germline V and J ends were trimmed by 5 bases and 7 bases, with 9 bases remaining between them. This CDR3 contains 11 residues. Germline V lookup: CDR1 PRHDT, CDR2 FYEKMQ (reference sequence). The CDR3 bases are TGTGCCAGCAGCGCGGAGATGGAGCAGTACTTC. It translates to CASSAEMEQYF.

For this clonotype: One end of the junction is discordant with germline, which a read error may explain. This chain joins TRBV5-4 and TRBJ2-2, with D possibly being TRBD2 (5 bases). The CDR3 covers 14 residues. Germline CDR1 SGHNT, CDR2 YYREEE (reference sequence). CDR3 in DNA: TGTGCCAGCAGCCCCCTTACGTGGACCGGGGAGCTGCCTTTT. This encodes CASSPLTWTGELPF. The full variable domain, rest sourced from reference TRBV5-4 and TRBJ2-2, is ETGVTQSPTHLIKTRGQQVTLRCSSQSGHNTVSWYQQALGQGPQFIFQYYREEENGRGNFPPRFSGLQFPNYSSELNVNALELDDSALYLCASSPLTWTGELPFGEGSRLTVL.

By share, this clonotype ranks as large. J is TRBJ2-5 and V is TRBV19; D could derive from TRBD1 or TRBD2 (5 bases each). V was shortened by 2 bases and J by 6 bases, with 13 bases between the two germline ends. The V gene's germline CDR1 is LNHDA and CDR2 SQIVND (reference sequence). The CDR3 is 14 residues long. The CDR3 nucleotides read TGTGCCAGTAGTATACGGGGCGCTGGGAAGACCCAGTACTTC. Its translation: CASSIRGAGKTQYF.

By its share, this clonotype is medium-sized. The rearrangement joins TRBV29-1 to TRBJ1-1; tentative D call: TRBD1 (5 bases). The germline CDR1 and CDR2 sequences are SQVTM and ANQGSEA. V was trimmed by 7 bases and J by 7 bases, leaving 16 bases between them. The CDR3 is 12 amino acids. For the CDR3, the DNA is TGCAGCGCTTGGGGCGGGAGAAATGAAGCTTTCTTT. Encoded protein: CSAWGGRNEAFF. The entire variable domain, with the rest obtained from reference TRBV29-1 and TRBJ1-1, is as follows: SAVISQKPSRDICQRGTSLTIQCQVDSQVTMMFWYRQQPGQSLTLIATANQGSEATYESGFVIDKFPISRPNLTFSTLTVSNMSPEDSSIYLCSAWGGRNEAFFGQGTRLTVV.

For this clonotype: A far larger clone is only one base removed, so a read error is likely. No conserved phenylalanine or tryptophan is present at the end of the CDR3, so a read error is the likely explanation. This rearrangement joins TRBV5-6 to TRBJ2-7; possible D gene TRBD1, 5 bases. Trimming took 5 bases from V and 0 from J, leaving 9 bases between them. Germline V lookup: CDR1 SGHDT, CDR2 YYEEEE. The CDR3 consists of 13 residues. The CDR3 DNA follows: TGTGCCAGCAGAACAGGCAACTCCTACGAGCAGTACTCC. Protein sequence: CASRTGNSYEQYS.

A word on this clonotype: A single base separates this from a much larger clone, so it may be a read error. This chain connects TRBV27 to TRBJ1-2; D perhaps matches TRBD1 (5 bases). Per the germline V gene, CDR1 is MNHEY and CDR2 is SMNVEV (reference sequence). The CDR3 runs to 14 residues. The DNA for the CDR3 is TGTGCCAGCAAAACGACAGACTCTATCTACGGCTACGCCTTC. It is translated as CASKTTDSIYGYAF.

This clonotype is classed as large. This sequence joins TRBV6-6 and TRBJ2-3; 7 bases are a match to TRBD1. Germline CDR1 MNHNY, CDR2 SVGAGI (reference sequence). The CDR3 is made up of 16 amino acids. J gave up 2 bases and V 4 bases, and 9 bases lay outside the gene matches. The DNA of the CDR3 is TGTGCCAGCAGTTCTCCCGGGACAGAGTACACAGATACGCAGTATTTT. Its protein product is CASSSPGTEYTDTQYF.

By sample fraction, this clonotype is hyperexpanded. The gene calls are TRBV20-1 and TRBJ1-4; TRBD1 might be the D (5 bases). Trimming stripped 2 bases from V and 0 bases from J, with 7 bases between. Germline CDR1 reads DFQATT; CDR2 reads SNEGSKA (reference sequence). The CDR3 has 14 amino acids. CDR3 sequence reads: CSARSTATNEKLFF. CDR3 DNA: TGCAGTGCTAGATCGACAGCAACTAATGAAAAACTGTTTTTT.